This T cell receptor (beta chain) appears in the sequencing data of a study of chemoradiotherapy in HPV16-positive cancers. Using immunoSEQ multiplex PCR, the repertoire was profiled, and TCRdb retains in-frame clones only, with some absent. The table has around 4,500 clones, about nine tenths seen once. The TCR originated in a human donor with HPV-associated anogenital cancer. Sample: tumor tissue, taken from a patient who underwent chemoradiotherapy.

CDR3 sequence reads: CASSSRTGGFDEQYF. CDR3 in DNA: TGCGCCAGCAGCTCCAGGACAGGGGGCTTCGACGAGCAGTACTTC. The rearrangement joins TRBV5-1 to TRBJ2-7; 11 nucleotides align to TRBD1. Germline V CDR1 and CDR2: SGHRS, YFSETQ. With V trimmed by 3 bases and J by 5 bases, 7 bases remained unmatched. The CDR3 totals 15 residues.